This TCR beta chain came from a study of control samples from healthy donors and cancer patients. Germline loops: CDR1 MNHNY, CDR2 SVGAGI (reference sequence). The CDR3 consists of 14 residues. Trimming stripped 6 bases from V and 1 base from J, with 12 bases between. The protocol was immunoSEQ multiplex PCR, while the TCRdb copy is restricted to in-frame clones and leaves out a portion. The sample records roughly 14,000 clones, around 87% being singletons. The rearrangement joins TRBV6-6 to TRBJ1-1, with TRBD1 as a possible D gene (5 bases). The TCR sequence derives from a woman between 70 and 85 years old with colorectal cancer. The material sequenced was PBMCs. Here the CDR3 DNA reads TGTGCCAGCAGGCTAACAGGCGAGAACACTGAAGCTTTCTTT. As protein: CASRLTGENTEAFF.